This entry lists 30 T cell receptor beta chains sequenced from one sample in a study of response to subunit inactivated influenza vaccine. One entry per CDR3 protein, called by TCRdb with MiXCR from the RT-PCR reads. The sample contains fewer than 250,000 distinct CDR3 sequences, around 15% of which appear only once. The input for sequencing was CD8+ T cells sorted from PBMCs, taken about 5 days after vaccination. The receptors stem from a man aged 50 or older who received an inactivated influenza vaccine.

This chain uses TRBV2 with TRBJ2-6; a possible D gene is TRBD2 (5 bases). Trimming removed 3 bases at V and 2 bases at J, with 8 bases between. Germline V gene data show CDR1 as SNHLY and CDR2 as FYNNEI. This CDR3 comprises 15 residues. The CDR3 bases are TGTGCCAGCAGTGAGGAGGAAACTGGGGCCAACGTCCTGACTTTC. This encodes CASSEEETGANVLTF.

This clonotype was observed at least ten times. The V gene is TRBV28, the J gene TRBJ2-1; 10 bases line up with TRBD2. The CDR3 consists of 16 residues. With V trimmed by 5 bases and J by 0 bases, 4 bases remained unmatched. Germline loops: CDR1 MDHEN, CDR2 SYDVKM. For the CDR3, the DNA is TGTGCCAGCAGTCCGATAGCGGGAGGCTCCTACAATGAGCAGTTCTTC. Protein product: CASSPIAGGSYNEQFF. Full variable domain (remainder filled in from reference TRBV28 and TRBJ2-1): DVKVTQSSRYLVKRTGEKVFLECVQDMDHENMFWYRQDPGLGLRLIYFSYDVKMKEKGDIPEGYSVSREKKERFSLILESASTNQTSMYLCASSPIAGGSYNEQFFGPGTRLTVL.

This clonotype was observed a handful of times. The chain combines TRBV7-6 with TRBJ2-7; TRBD2 aligns across 7 bases. Germline V gives CDR1 SGHVS, CDR2 FNYEAQ. CDR3 size: 13 residues. Losses at the gene ends were 1 base for V and 11 bases for J; bases not matched to a gene: 8. The CDR3 nucleotides are TGTGCCAGCAGCTTAGAGTTGGCGGGAGTAAAGTACTTC. Protein product: CASSLELAGVKYF.

CDR3 in amino acids: CASSLGGGSFSGGYTF. The CDR3 coding sequence is TGTGCCAGCAGCTTAGGTGGGGGATCGTTTTCTGGTGGCTACACCTTC. This chain connects TRBV13 to TRBJ1-2; TRBD1 is a possible D gene (5 bases). Looked up from germline, CDR1 is PRHDT and CDR2 is FYEKMQ (reference sequence). Trimming removed 0 bases from V and 7 bases from J, with 18 bases in between. The CDR3 is made up of 16 amino acids.

This clonotype has a handful of counts. The DNA of the CDR3 is TGTGCCAGCAGCCGCGGGGACCTCTATCGTGAGCAGTTCTTC. Its translation: CASSRGDLYREQFF. This chain links TRBV9 with TRBJ2-1, with D tentatively TRBD2 (6 bases). This CDR3 contains 14 residues. Per the germline V gene, CDR1 is SGDLS and CDR2 is YYNGEE. V was trimmed by 4 bases and J by 9 bases, leaving 17 bases between them.

V gene TRBV28 combines with J gene TRBJ2-1, with D hard to call. The ends were cut back, 10 bases at V and 3 bases at J, with 13 bases in the middle. The CDR3 loop spans 13 amino acids. Germline CDR1 reads MDHEN; CDR2 reads SYDVKM. The CDR3 sequence is CAISPRGYNEQFF. In nucleotides, the CDR3 is TGTGCCATCAGCCCTCGCGGCTACAATGAGCAGTTCTTC.

The V gene is TRBV5-8, the J gene TRBJ2-7; D gene uncertain. Trimming took 7 bases from V and 3 from J, leaving 14 bases between them. The CDR3 has 13 residues. The V gene's germline CDR1 is SGHTS and CDR2 YDEGEE. The CDR3 region has the DNA TGTGCCAGCGGCCCCGGGCTCCTCTACGAGCAGTACTTC. Protein: CASGPGLLYEQYF. Supplemented by reference TRBV5-8 and TRBJ2-7, the full variable domain reads EAGVTQSPTHLIKTRGQQATLRCSPISGHTSVYWYQQALGLGLQFLLWYDEGEERNRGNFPPRFSGRQFPNYSSELNVNALELEDSALYLCASGPGLLYEQYFGPGTRLTVT.

This clonotype was counted at least ten times. The V and J genes are TRBV29-1 and TRBJ2-1; 7 positions match TRBD1. The CDR3 is 15 residues long. The ends lost 0 bases at V and 0 bases at J; junction bases unmatched: 2. Germline CDR1 SQVTM, CDR2 ANQGSEA. The CDR3 DNA is TGCAGCGTTGAAGAGGGACAGTTCTCCTACAATGAGCAGTTCTTC. Translation gives CSVEEGQFSYNEQFF.

This clonotype was counted a few times. The junction departs from germline at one end; a sequencing error may be responsible. The chain is built from TRBV3-1 and TRBJ2-1; 8 positions match TRBD2. This CDR3 region has 17 residues. CDR1 is LGHDT, CDR2 YNNKEL, per germline (reference sequence). CDR3 loop: CASSQDPGTRGYIEQFF. The CDR3 DNA reads TGTGCCAGCAGCCAAGATCCGGGGACTAGGGGCTACATTGAGCAGTTCTTC.

The CDR3 is CASSQVVGNGADTQYF. CDR3 DNA sequence: TGCGCCAGCAGCCAAGTAGTCGGGAATGGAGCAGATACGCAGTATTTT. This chain joins TRBV4-3 and TRBJ2-3, with D possibly being TRBD2 (5 bases). V lost 1 base, J lost 4 bases, and 15 bases lay in between. The CDR3 spans 16 residues. CDR1 and CDR2 from the germline V gene are LGHNA and YSLEER.

The sample holds many counts of this clonotype. The genes are TRBV4-1 and TRBJ1-1, with 7 bases fitting TRBD1. J gave up 2 bases and V 4 bases, and 4 bases lay outside the gene matches. The CDR3 length is 14 residues. CDR1 and CDR2 from the germline V gene are MGHRA and YSYEKL. The CDR3 here is CASSPRTGNTEAFF. Written as DNA, the CDR3 is TGCGCCAGCAGCCCTAGGACAGGAAACACTGAAGCTTTCTTT.

This clonotype was observed at least ten times. This sequence joins TRBV29-1 and TRBJ2-1; 12 bases are shared with TRBD1. The CDR3 totals 15 residues. Germline V gene sequence: CDR1 SQVTM, CDR2 ANQGSEA. With 3 bases clipped from V and 7 bases from J, the junction kept 7 bases outside the gene matches. The CDR3 protein is CSVEARDRGRNEQFF. In DNA, the CDR3 is TGCAGCGTTGAGGCGAGGGACAGGGGGCGGAATGAGCAGTTCTTC.

This clonotype was detected ten times or more. The chain carries TRBV4-1 and TRBJ2-2, with 7 positions matching TRBD1. J gave up 5 bases and V 2 bases, and 8 bases lay outside the gene matches. Germline-derived CDR1 and CDR2 are MGHRA and YSYEKL. The CDR3 loop spans 16 amino acids. CDR3 coding DNA: TGCGCCAGCAGCCAACTGCCACAGGGGAATACCGGGGAGCTGTTTTTT. It codes for CASSQLPQGNTGELFF.

This clonotype was found many times. The chain combines TRBV20-1 with TRBJ2-7; D possibly uses TRBD1 or TRBD2 (5 bases each). CDR1 is DFQATT and CDR2 is SNEGSKA in the germline V gene (reference sequence). The CDR3 totals 15 residues. V lost 3 bases and J lost 0, with 15 bases in between. CDR3 protein: CSARGVSFPSYEQYF. As DNA, the CDR3 is TGCAGTGCTAGGGGGGTGAGCTTTCCCTCCTACGAGCAGTACTTC.

The V gene is TRBV4-3, the J gene TRBJ2-7; either TRBD1 or TRBD2 may fit D (5 bases each). The germline V gene has CDR1 LGHNA and CDR2 YSLEER. V was shortened by 0 bases and J by 4 bases, with 13 bases between the two germline ends. This CDR3 has 15 residues. CDR3 residues: CASSQEVFEGYEQYF. Written as DNA, the CDR3 is TGCGCCAGCAGCCAAGAGGTCTTTGAGGGGTACGAGCAGTACTTC.

In this sample, this clonotype turned up a few times. J is TRBJ2-3 and V is TRBV6-5; 11 bases match TRBD2. V lost 0 bases and J lost 2; bases outside the gene matches: 7. Germline V gene lookup returns CDR1 MNHEY and CDR2 SVGAGI. There are 18 residues in the CDR3. CDR3 residues: CASSYSPSGGFNTDTQYF. In DNA, the CDR3 is TGTGCCAGCAGTTACTCGCCTAGCGGGGGGTTTAACACAGATACGCAGTATTTT.

This clonotype was recorded a few times. The rearrangement joins TRBV5-1 to TRBJ2-1; D perhaps matches TRBD2 (5 bases). With 0 bases removed from V and 10 bases from J, the gap between germline ends came to 11 bases. The length of the CDR3 is 13 residues. CDR1 SGHRS and CDR2 YFSETQ come from the germline V gene. The CDR3 is CASSLVFGNEQFF. In DNA form, the CDR3 reads TGCGCCAGCAGCTTGGTGTTCGGGAACGAGCAGTTCTTC.

V and J are TRBV2 and TRBJ2-1, with D hard to call. Germline V gives CDR1 SNHLY, CDR2 FYNNEI. The CDR3 is 15 amino acids. Trimming took off 1 base at V and 0 bases at J, with 7 bases between the two ends. CDR3: CASSEDSSSYNEQFF. The CDR3 nucleotides read TGTGCCAGCAGTGAAGACTCAAGCTCCTACAATGAGCAGTTCTTC.

The J gene is TRBJ2-7, the V gene TRBV7-2, with TRBD2 identical over 12 bases. V lost 2 bases and J lost 3; bases outside the gene matches: 2. The CDR3 has 15 residues. Germline-derived CDR1 and CDR2 are SGHTA and FQGNSA. The CDR3 region has the DNA TGTGCCAGCAGCTTACGGACTAGCGGGGTCTACGAGCAGTACTTC. Residues: CASSLRTSGVYEQYF.

This clonotype was counted between two and nine times. The rearrangement joins TRBV5-1 to TRBJ2-5; TRBD1 aligns across 7 bases. This CDR3 region has 15 residues. Germline CDR1 reads SGHRS; CDR2 reads YFSETQ. The V and J ends lost 4 bases and 1 base, in that order; junction bases with no gene match: 7. For the CDR3, the DNA is TGCGCCAGCAGCCTCGGGACAGCCTTCCAAGAGACCCAGTACTTC. Translating gives CASSLGTAFQETQYF.

This clonotype was seen a handful of times. This chain joins TRBV28 and TRBJ2-7; 8 bases line up with TRBD1. J lost 2 bases, V lost 3 bases, and 27 bases had no gene match. The V gene's germline CDR1 is MDHEN and CDR2 SYDVKM. The CDR3 has 22 residues. The CDR3: CASSFPRDRTTLANRKTYEQYF. CDR3 sequence (DNA): TGTGCCAGCAGTTTCCCCCGGGACAGGACTACGTTGGCGAACAGAAAAACCTACGAGCAGTACTTC. Full variable domain (remainder filled in from reference TRBV28 and TRBJ2-7): DVKVTQSSRYLVKRTGEKVFLECVQDMDHENMFWYRQDPGLGLRLIYFSYDVKMKEKGDIPEGYSVSREKKERFSLILESASTNQTSMYLCASSFPRDRTTLANRKTYEQYFGPGTRLTVT.

This clonotype came up a few times. V is TRBV29-1 and J is TRBJ1-2, with D maybe TRBD1 (5 bases). Germline CDR1 is SQVTM and CDR2 is ANQGSEA. The CDR3 is 11 amino acids. CDR3 coding DNA: TGCACCGTGGGTTGGGGACGGGGCTACACCTTC. Translation: CTVGWGRGYTF.

The gene calls are TRBV20-1 and TRBJ1-1; D remains ambiguous. The CDR3 covers 14 residues. Trimming left V 4 bases short and J 0 bases short, with 12 bases between. The V gene's germline CDR1 is DFQATT and CDR2 SNEGSKA (reference sequence). This CDR3 is CSATLPGMNTEAFF. DNA of the CDR3: TGCAGTGCTACCCTCCCGGGAATGAACACTGAAGCTTTCTTT.

The chain joins TRBV30 to TRBJ2-7; either TRBD1 or TRBD2 may supply D (6 bases each). The CDR3 covers 12 residues. The germline V gene has CDR1 GTSNPN and CDR2 SVGIG (reference sequence). V lost 4 bases, J lost 1 base, and 8 bases lay in between. The CDR3: CAWIGGSYEQYF. The CDR3 nucleotides are TGTGCCTGGATAGGGGGGTCCTACGAGCAGTACTTC.

The V call is TRBV7-9, the J call TRBJ2-3; the D call may be TRBD1 or TRBD2 (5 bases each). The CDR3 length is 14 residues. V was clipped by 6 bases and J by 4 bases, with 14 bases between them. CDR1 is SEHNR, CDR2 FQNEAQ, per germline (reference sequence). The CDR3 is CASRPGTYADTQYF. The CDR3 nucleotides read TGTGCCAGCAGGCCCGGGACCTATGCAGATACGCAGTATTTT.

This clonotype was seen only a few times. The rearrangement uses TRBV6-2 or TRBV6-3 and TRBJ2-1; D remains ambiguous. V lost 1 base and J lost 9, with 7 bases in between. Germline CDR1 reads MNHEY; CDR2 reads SVGEGT. The CDR3 sequence is 12 residues long. CDR3 nucleotides: TGTGCCAGCAGTTACTTAAAAAGTGAGCAGTTCTTC. As protein: CASSYLKSEQFF.

The genes are TRBV29-1 and TRBJ2-7, with 9 bases that match TRBD1. Germline CDR1 SQVTM, CDR2 ANQGSEA. V shed 6 bases and J 5 bases; nucleotides not matched to a gene: 8. This CDR3 is built from 13 residues. In DNA, the CDR3 is TGCAGCGTCAGGACAGGGGAGCGACACGAGCAGTACTTC. Translated: CSVRTGERHEQYF.

This clonotype turned up a few times. The chain couples TRBV28 to TRBJ2-3, with 10 bases matching TRBD1. Germline V gene sequence: CDR1 MDHEN, CDR2 SYDVKM. The V gene end was trimmed by 2 bases and the J gene end by 4 bases; junction bases not matched to a gene: 6. This CDR3 is 16 amino acids long. The DNA for the CDR3 is TGTGCCAGCAGTTTACAGGACAGGGGGTGGTCAGATACGCAGTATTTT. Amino acid sequence: CASSLQDRGWSDTQYF. The variable domain in full, completed from reference TRBV28 and TRBJ2-3, reads DVKVTQSSRYLVKRTGEKVFLECVQDMDHENMFWYRQDPGLGLRLIYFSYDVKMKEKGDIPEGYSVSREKKERFSLILESASTNQTSMYLCASSLQDRGWSDTQYFGPGTRLTVL.

The chain couples TRBV2 to TRBJ2-7; D is tentatively TRBD1 or TRBD2 (5 bases each). This CDR3 region has 13 residues. Deletions cut 8 bases from V and 4 bases from J, with 15 bases between. Germline CDR1 reads SNHLY; CDR2 reads FYNNEI. The CDR3 bases are TGTGCCAGCCGAGGGGCAGGGCTTTACGAGCAGTACTTC. Translation: CASRGAGLYEQYF.

The table lists this clonotype with many counts. CDR3 residues: CASSLTPSGGRSNEQFF. The CDR3 nucleotides read TGTGCCAGCAGTTTAACCCCCTCGGGCGGGAGGTCTAATGAGCAGTTCTTC. The chain joins TRBV28 to TRBJ2-1; 8 nucleotides agree with TRBD2. The CDR3 consists of 17 residues. The V gene end was trimmed by 2 bases and the J gene end by 7 bases; junction bases not matched to a gene: 13. Germline CDR1 MDHEN, CDR2 SYDVKM.